The 14 T cell receptor beta chains below were found in one sample sequenced in a study of Ad26.COV2.S vaccination and SARS-CoV-2 variants (dated by TCRdb to about 2021). The sample's time point label, in plain terms: individuals recovered from natural SARS-CoV-2 infection. Library preparation was by the immunoSEQ multiplex PCR assay. TCRdb stores this immuneACCESS table with in-frame sequences only. Part of the clones is absent; in the studies checked, under half of the shortfall reflects unresolved V genes, and no reason is known for the rest. This sample lists around 370,000 clones; about 92% were detected once. The top ten hold roughly 3.9% of the sample. Specimen: peripheral blood, collected after recovery from COVID-19. The receptor set was obtained from a human donor who had recovered from COVID-19.

V usage is TRBV6-2 or TRBV6-3 and J usage is TRBJ1-5, with 8 bases matching TRBD1. The CDR3 extends over 15 amino acids. Germline V CDR1 and CDR2: MNHEY, SVGEGT. J lost 7 bases, V lost 5 bases, and 10 bases had no gene match. This CDR3 reads CASSTTTGGRQPQHF. CDR3 nucleotide sequence: TGTGCCAGCAGTACGACTACAGGGGGTAGACAGCCCCAGCATTTT.

The chain joins TRBV4-1 to TRBJ1-3; D unresolved. The V and J ends lost 1 base and 4 bases respectively, with 8 bases between them. This CDR3 is 14 amino acids long. The germline V gene encodes CDR1 MGHRA and CDR2 YSYEKL. CDR3 in amino acids: CASSQGVGGNTIYF. CDR3 bases: TGCGCCAGCAGCCAAGGGGTGGGGGGAAACACCATATATTTT.

The chain combines TRBV27 with TRBJ1-5; tentatively, D is TRBD1 (6 bases). V lost 5 bases and J 3 bases, leaving 11 bases between the germline ends. The CDR3 covers 14 residues. In germline, CDR1 is MNHEY, CDR2 SMNVEV (reference sequence). In nucleotides, the CDR3 is TGTGCCAGCAGTGATGACAGGATCAATCAGCCCCAGCATTTT. It codes for CASSDDRINQPQHF.

This clone was counted a single time. This rearrangement joins TRBV5-4 to TRBJ2-1; TRBD2 agrees at 8 bases. J gave up 6 bases and V 4 bases, and 12 bases lay outside the gene matches. Germline V gene sequence: CDR1 SGHNT, CDR2 YYREEE (reference sequence). The CDR3 extends over 16 amino acids. This CDR3 reads CASSTLASGGLNEQFF. The CDR3, as DNA: TGTGCCAGCAGCACATTGGCCAGCGGGGGACTCAATGAGCAGTTCTTC.

The J gene is TRBJ1-1, the V gene TRBV7-6; TRBD1 matches 9 bases. V shed 5 bases, J shed 3 bases, and the junction held 13 bases outside the gene matches. Germline-derived CDR1 and CDR2 are SGHVS and FNYEAQ. The CDR3 consists of 17 residues. The CDR3 region has the DNA TGTGCCAGCAGCCCGGAACAGGGGGCGAGGGTTGACACTGAAGCTTTCTTT. This gives the protein CASSPEQGARVDTEAFF.

The V call is TRBV7-9, the J call TRBJ1-2, with D perhaps TRBD1 (6 bases). This CDR3 has 14 amino acids. Trimming removed 4 bases from V and 2 bases from J, with 11 bases in between. CDR1 is SEHNR and CDR2 is FQNEAQ in the germline V gene (reference sequence). The CDR3 loop is CASSSQTGNYGYTF. The CDR3 nucleotides read TGTGCCAGCAGCTCCCAGACAGGAAACTATGGCTACACCTTC.

The chain employs TRBV11-2 and TRBJ2-7, with 7 bases aligning to TRBD1. The CDR3 is made up of 13 amino acids. V lost 5 bases to trimming and J lost 3 bases; unmatched junction nucleotides: 4. Looked up from germline, CDR1 is SGHAT and CDR2 is FQNNGV. The CDR3 is CASSRDRNYEQYF. The DNA of the CDR3 is TGTGCCAGCAGCCGGGACAGAAACTACGAGCAGTACTTC.

Regarding this clone: Other DNA sequences in this specimen translate into the identical CDR3. The chain is built from TRBV3-1 (or the pseudogene TRBV3-2) and TRBJ2-3; D uncertain. The V gene lost 0 bases and the J gene lost 4 bases, with 5 bases spanning the gap. This CDR3 contains 13 residues. Germline V gives CDR1 LGHDT, CDR2 YNNKEL (reference sequence). CDR3 DNA sequence: TGTGCCAGCAGCCAAGAAGGAGCAGATACGCAGTATTTT. Its protein is CASSQEGADTQYF.

The rearrangement uses TRBV18 and TRBJ2-2, with D perhaps TRBD1 (6 bases). The V gene's germline CDR1 is KGHSH and CDR2 LQKENI. The CDR3 length is 15 residues. V was pared by 2 bases and J by 7 bases, with 14 bases between. CDR3 DNA sequence: TGTGCCAGCTCACCAAGACAGGCGGCGGGCGGGGAGCTGTTTTTT. Encoded protein: CASSPRQAAGGELFF.

This clone appeared once. V gene TRBV5-1 combines with J gene TRBJ2-1, with D possibly matching TRBD1 (7 bases). The CDR3 runs to 17 residues. Germline V gene lookup returns CDR1 SGHRS and CDR2 YFSETQ. Trimming removed 0 bases at V and 7 bases at J, with 20 bases between. The CDR3 loop reads CASSLDPLAGGSNEQFF. CDR3 nucleotides: TGCGCCAGCAGCTTGGACCCCCTAGCAGGGGGGAGTAATGAGCAGTTCTTC. Based on the CDR3 plus reference TRBV5-1 and TRBJ2-1, the full variable domain is KAGVTQTPRYLIKTRGQQVTLSCSPISGHRSVSWYQQTPGQGLQFLFEYFSETQRNKGNFPGRFSGRQFSNSRSEMNVSTLELGDSALYLCASSLDPLAGGSNEQFFGPGTRLTVL.

The rearrangement links TRBV6-1 to TRBJ1-1; no reliable D call. Per the germline V gene, CDR1 is MNHNS and CDR2 is SASEGT. Deletions cut 0 bases from V and 1 base from J, with 6 bases between. The CDR3 is 14 amino acids. CDR3 nucleotide sequence: TGTGCCAGCAGTGAAGCACTGGAGAACACTGAAGCTTTCTTT. This encodes CASSEALENTEAFF.

The chain links TRBV19 to TRBJ1-2, with TRBD1 identical over 11 bases. The J segment lost 0 bases and the V segment lost 4 bases, leaving 10 bases of the junction unmatched. Germline-derived CDR1 and CDR2 are LNHDA and SQIVND (reference sequence). The CDR3 runs 18 residues. The CDR3 loop is CASSTPGTGGLANYGYTF. In DNA form, the CDR3 reads TGTGCCAGTAGTACTCCCGGGACAGGGGGGTTAGCTAACTATGGCTACACCTTC.

This sequence joins TRBV5-1 and TRBJ2-7; 11 bases fit TRBD2. This CDR3 comprises 14 residues. V gave up 4 bases and J gave up 3 bases; unmatched junction bases: 3. Germline loops: CDR1 SGHRS, CDR2 YFSETQ. The DNA for the CDR3 is TGCGCCAGCAGCCGGACTAGCGGGCTCTACGAGCAGTACTTC. Its translation is CASSRTSGLYEQYF.

This clone was seen once. The chain links TRBV12-2 to TRBJ1-4; TRBD1, the D gene given by the table, was not confirmed from the DNA. TRBV12-2 is assigned pseudogene status. This CDR3 comprises 18 residues. CDR3 amino acids: CASRLASGTEATNEKLFF. Written as DNA, the CDR3 is TGTGCAAGTCGCTTAGCGTCTGGGACAGAGGCAACTAATGAAAAACTGTTTTTT.